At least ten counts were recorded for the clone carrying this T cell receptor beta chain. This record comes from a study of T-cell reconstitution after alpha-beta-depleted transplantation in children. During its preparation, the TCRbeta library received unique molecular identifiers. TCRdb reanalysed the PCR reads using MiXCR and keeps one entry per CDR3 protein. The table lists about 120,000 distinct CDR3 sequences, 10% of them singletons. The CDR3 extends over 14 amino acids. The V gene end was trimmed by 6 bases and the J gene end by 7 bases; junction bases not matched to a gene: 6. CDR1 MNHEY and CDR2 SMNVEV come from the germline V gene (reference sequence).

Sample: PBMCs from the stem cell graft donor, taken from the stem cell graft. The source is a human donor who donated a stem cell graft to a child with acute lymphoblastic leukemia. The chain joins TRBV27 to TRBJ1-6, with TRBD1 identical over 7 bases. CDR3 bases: TGTGCCAGCAGGGGACAGACGGCCAATTCACCCCTCCACTTT. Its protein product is CASRGQTANSPLHF.